A single TCR beta chain is shown here with its context. Its specificity is unknown. As diagnostic evidence, clinical symptoms, serum thyroxine, TRAb, thyroid ultrasound and orbital computed tomography were relied upon. V lost 2 bases and J lost 7, with 8 bases in between. CDR3 length equals 11 residues. CDR1 SQVTM and CDR2 ANQGSEA come from the germline V gene. The study amplified TCR beta CDR3 regions using RNA transcripts. HTBI-primed RT-PCR formed the first round, and a multiplex PCR formed the second. TCRdb used MiXCR to reprocess the multiplex PCR reads, holding one entry per CDR3 protein. This sample has roughly 1.1 million distinct CDR3 sequences, with less than 45% found just once. This record comes from a study of Graves' ophthalmopathy and Graves' hyperthyroidism. Turning to the study itself: Stable hyperthyroid donors showed no ophthalmopathy during 18 months follow-up. Study-level findings and limits: Forecasting of ophthalmopathy progression by the model achieved nearly 71% sensitivity and roughly 72% specificity.

The TCR comes from an adult man with Graves' hyperthyroidism. The V and J genes are TRBV29-1 and TRBJ2-5, with a weak D call TRBD1 (5 bases). The source material was peripheral blood or thyroid tissue (not recorded which). The CDR3 region has the DNA TGCAGCGTTGAAAGTCAGGGGACCCAGTACTTC. This encodes CSVESQGTQYF.